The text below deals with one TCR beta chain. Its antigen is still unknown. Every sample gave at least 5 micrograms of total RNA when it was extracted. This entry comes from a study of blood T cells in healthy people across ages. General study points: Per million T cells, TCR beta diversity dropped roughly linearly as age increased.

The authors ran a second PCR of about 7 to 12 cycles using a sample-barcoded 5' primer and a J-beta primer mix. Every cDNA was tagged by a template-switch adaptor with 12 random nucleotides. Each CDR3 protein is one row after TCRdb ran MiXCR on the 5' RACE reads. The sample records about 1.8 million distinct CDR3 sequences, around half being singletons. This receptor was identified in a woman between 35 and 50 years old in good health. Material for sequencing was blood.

CDR3 DNA sequence: TGCGCCAGCAACCCCGCGGGAAGCACAGATACGCAGTATTTT. Its protein is CASNPAGSTDTQYF. The chain joins TRBV5-1 to TRBJ2-3, with D perhaps matching TRBD2 (6 bases). In germline, CDR1 is SGHRS, CDR2 YFSETQ. Trimming cost V 6 bases and J 0 bases, with 11 bases left between them. The CDR3 runs to 14 residues.